One and the same sample provided the 29 T cell receptor beta chains below, sequenced in a study of Graves' ophthalmopathy and Graves' hyperthyroidism. TCR beta CDR3 regions were amplified from RNA transcripts. HTBI-primed RT-PCR formed the first round, and a multiplex PCR formed the second. TCRdb used MiXCR to reprocess the multiplex PCR reads, holding one entry per CDR3 protein. The sample lists roughly 480,000 distinct CDR3 sequences; around 15% were seen once. Input material: blood. Every receptor here comes from a woman aged 25 to 39 with Graves' ophthalmopathy.

This clonotype has ten or more counts. J is TRBJ2-2 and V is TRBV12-3 or TRBV12-4; 11 nucleotides line up with TRBD2. V was pared by 7 bases and J by 6 bases, with 10 bases of the junction left unmatched. The CDR3 is 16 residues long. The CDR3 is CASNILAGENAGELFF. The CDR3, as DNA: TGTGCCAGCAACATACTAGCGGGAGAAAACGCCGGGGAGCTGTTTTTT.

This clonotype appeared many times. The V and J genes are TRBV6-1 and TRBJ1-6; D remains ambiguous. Per the germline V gene, CDR1 is MNHNS and CDR2 is SASEGT. This CDR3 has 14 amino acids. Trimming shortened V by 8 bases and J by 8 bases, and 16 bases separated the two germline ends. The CDR3 coding sequence is TGTGCCAGCTCGAGAGGGCTTAGCGATTCACCCCTCCACTTT. This codes for CASSRGLSDSPLHF.

This clonotype was picked up many times. This rearrangement joins TRBV29-1 to TRBJ2-7; D may be TRBD2 (6 bases). Germline V gives CDR1 SQVTM, CDR2 ANQGSEA. Trimming shortened V by 5 bases and J by 4 bases, and 15 bases separated the two germline ends. The CDR3 totals 13 residues. The CDR3 bases are TGCAGCGTTAGAGCGGGCGGCCCGTACGAGCAGTACTTC. Protein: CSVRAGGPYEQYF.

This clonotype has at least ten counts. The rearrangement links TRBV12-5 to TRBJ1-2; weak D call: TRBD1 (5 bases). The germline CDR1 and CDR2 sequences are LGHNT and FRNRAP. CDR3 length equals 13 residues. Trimming shortened V by 6 bases and J by 6 bases, and 14 bases separated the two germline ends. The CDR3 spells CASGPDGGHGYTF. DNA for the CDR3: TGTGCTAGTGGACCTGACGGGGGACATGGCTACACCTTC.

This clonotype has at least ten counts. V usage is TRBV20-1 and J usage is TRBJ2-2, with D maybe TRBD1 (6 bases). The CDR3 is made up of 15 amino acids. Germline CDR1 reads DFQATT; CDR2 reads SNEGSKA (reference sequence). Trimming cost V 5 bases and J 2 bases, with 15 bases left between them. CDR3 protein: CSAGRQDANTGELFF. The CDR3 DNA reads as TGCAGTGCTGGGAGACAGGACGCTAACACCGGGGAGCTGTTTTTT.

This clonotype was found many times. The chain couples TRBV20-1 to TRBJ2-5; D gene uncertain. With 6 bases removed from V and 0 bases from J, the gap between germline ends came to 11 bases. CDR1 DFQATT and CDR2 SNEGSKA come from the germline V gene (reference sequence). The CDR3 contains 13 residues. The CDR3 protein is CSAPGVDQETQYF. CDR3 sequence (DNA): TGCAGTGCCCCGGGCGTGGACCAAGAGACCCAGTACTTC.

In this sample, this clonotype turned up a few times. The V call is TRBV4-1, the J call TRBJ1-1; tentative D call: TRBD1 (5 bases). Looked up from germline, CDR1 is MGHRA and CDR2 is YSYEKL. V dropped 4 bases and J dropped 5 bases, with 14 bases sitting between them. The CDR3 consists of 14 residues. For the CDR3, the DNA is TGCGCCAGCAGCCCTGGGCTAGGGACGACTGAAGCTTTCTTT. It codes for CASSPGLGTTEAFF.

This clonotype was seen at least ten times. The chain employs TRBV12-3 or TRBV12-4 and TRBJ2-7, with 7 bases that match TRBD1. The trim removed 6 bases at V and 0 bases at J, leaving 8 bases unmatched. The CDR3 has 15 amino acids. The CDR3 region is CASRPSTGSSYEQYF. The CDR3 coding sequence is TGTGCCAGCAGACCCTCGACAGGGTCCTCCTACGAGCAGTACTTC.

At least ten counts were recorded for this clonotype. The chain carries TRBV6-2 or TRBV6-3 and TRBJ2-7; 7 bases agree with TRBD2. Trimming at V came to 5 bases and at J to 0 bases, leaving 7 bases not matched to a gene. The CDR3 consists of 15 residues. Germline V CDR1 and CDR2: MNHEY, SVGEGT. CDR3 bases: TGTGCCAGCAGTAAAACTAGCGACAGCTCCTACGAGCAGTACTTC. It translates to CASSKTSDSSYEQYF.

This clonotype was seen repeatedly, ten times or more. The chain joins TRBV20-1 to TRBJ1-3; D unclear. V was cut by 3 bases and J by 2 bases, with 5 bases left in between. This CDR3 comprises 12 residues. Germline V CDR1 and CDR2: DFQATT, SNEGSKA (reference sequence). The CDR3 reads CSARFPGNTIYF. The CDR3 DNA is TGCAGTGCTAGGTTCCCTGGAAACACCATATATTTT.

This clonotype has a handful of counts. This chain joins TRBV28 and TRBJ1-5, with no clear D. From germline, CDR1 is MDHEN and CDR2 SYDVKM. The CDR3 totals 14 residues. Between the trimmed V and J ends, which lost 10 bases and 1 base, there was a span of 14 bases. CDR3 protein: CATLSISSNQPQHF. CDR3 DNA: TGTGCCACCCTTTCGATATCAAGCAATCAGCCCCAGCATTTT.

This clonotype has only one observation. A clone one base away is much larger, so this may be a read error. The rearrangement links TRBV7-3 to TRBJ2-7; D might be TRBD2 (7 bases). The CDR3 length is 14 residues. CDR1 and CDR2 from the germline V gene are SGHTA and FQGTGA. CDR3 loop: CASSPGGGTYELYF. CDR3 in DNA: TGTGCCAGCAGCCCTGGCGGGGGCACCTACGAGCTGTACTTC. Looking up the rest from reference TRBV7-3 and TRBJ2-7 gives the full variable domain: GAGVSQTPSNKVTEKGKYVELRCDPISGHTALYWYRQSLGQGPEFLIYFQGTGAADDSGLPNDRFFAVRPEGSVSTLKIQRTERGDSAVYLCASSPGGGTYELYFGPGTRLTVT.

This clonotype occurred many times. The rearrangement uses TRBV13 and TRBJ2-5; D call uncertain. The ends were cut back, 5 bases at V and 1 base at J, with 14 bases in the middle. Germline assignment: CDR1 PRHDT and CDR2 FYEKMQ (reference sequence). CDR3 length: 15 residues. CDR3 sequence: CASSLSPGLQETQYF. CDR3 in DNA: TGTGCCAGCAGCCTATCCCCGGGTCTCCAAGAGACCCAGTACTTC.

This clonotype was seen many times. The chain combines TRBV12-3 or TRBV12-4 with TRBJ2-7, with 10 bases matching TRBD2. CDR3 length: 17 amino acids. The trim removed 2 bases at V and 1 base at J, leaving 8 bases unmatched. The CDR3, as DNA: TGTGCCAGCAGTTTACCCAGCGGGAGGGCCGGGTCCTACGAGCAGTACTTC. Translation gives CASSLPSGRAGSYEQYF.

V gene TRBV2 combines with J gene TRBJ2-5, with D tentatively TRBD1 (6 bases). CDR3 length: 16 residues. In germline, CDR1 is SNHLY, CDR2 FYNNEI. V was cut by 5 bases and J by 4 bases, with 20 bases left in between. The CDR3 DNA reads as TGTGCCAGCAGTTTACACGCACAGGGTCCGCGAGAGACCCAGTACTTC. Translating it yields CASSLHAQGPRETQYF. Supplemented by reference TRBV2 and TRBJ2-5, the full variable domain reads EPEVTQTPSHQVTQMGQEVILRCVPISNHLYFYWYRQILGQKVEFLVSFYNNEISEKSEIFDDQFSVERPDGSNFTLKIRSTKLEDSAMYFCASSLHAQGPRETQYFGPGTRLLVL.

This clonotype was picked up many times. This chain connects TRBV20-1 to TRBJ2-5; tentatively, D is TRBD1 (6 bases). Trimming stripped 5 bases from V and 5 bases from J, with 12 bases between. The CDR3 contains 12 residues. Germline lookup yields CDR1 DFQATT and CDR2 SNEGSKA (reference sequence). The CDR3 nucleotides read TGCAGTGCTCGAGGAGACAGGGAGACCCAGTACTTC. It codes for CSARGDRETQYF.

This clonotype has just a few counts. The chain links TRBV5-1 to TRBJ1-1; 7 bases map to TRBD1. The CDR3 contains 14 residues. Trimming removed 3 bases from V and 4 bases from J; junction bases left unmatched: 6. The germline V gene encodes CDR1 SGHRS and CDR2 YFSETQ. CDR3 nucleotides: TGCGCCAGCAGCTCCGGACAGGATCCCACTGAAGCTTTCTTT. This sequence encodes CASSSGQDPTEAFF.

This clonotype was detected ten times or more. V usage is TRBV12-3 or TRBV12-4 and J usage is TRBJ1-3; the match to TRBD1 covers 11 bases. V trimming: 6 bases; J trimming: 4 bases; junction bases outside the gene matches: 2. The CDR3 is made up of 14 amino acids. The CDR3 coding sequence is TGTGCCAGCAGCGGGACAGGGGGAGGAAACACCATATATTTT. It codes for CASSGTGGGNTIYF.

The chain joins TRBV30 to TRBJ2-1; D is uncertain. This CDR3 contains 12 residues. The germline gives CDR1 GTSNPN, CDR2 SVGIG (reference sequence). The ends were cut back, 0 bases at V and 10 bases at J, with 10 bases in the middle. The DNA of the CDR3 is TGTGCCTGGAGTGTACTCTCGAGAGAGCAGTTCTTC. This codes for CAWSVLSREQFF.

A few counts support this clonotype. The chain carries TRBV11-2 and TRBJ2-7; TRBD2 aligns across 10 bases. From germline, CDR1 is SGHAT and CDR2 FQNNGV. The CDR3 covers 18 residues. The V gene end was trimmed by 3 bases and the J gene end by 2 bases; junction bases not matched to a gene: 13. CDR3 nucleotides: TGTGCCAGCAGCTTGGGGGTCCTTAGCGGGAGGAGGGCCTACGAGCAGTACTTC. Its protein product is CASSLGVLSGRRAYEQYF.

The table lists this clonotype with many counts. Sequence at one end of the junction differs from germline and may be a read error. V usage is TRBV6-1 and J usage is TRBJ1-1, with D perhaps matching TRBD1 (5 bases). Germline loops: CDR1 MNHNS, CDR2 SASEGT. This CDR3 is built from 15 residues. CDR3 bases: TGTGCCAACAGTGAAAAGGTCAGTGGGGCCACTGAAGCTTTCTTT. Protein: CANSEKVSGATEAFF.

Many counts were recorded for this clonotype. CDR3 protein: CASSQGQFYEQYF. DNA for the CDR3: TGTGCCAGCAGCCAAGGACAGTTCTACGAGCAGTACTTC. This chain joins TRBV3-1 and TRBJ2-7, with D perhaps TRBD1 (5 bases). CDR1 LGHDT and CDR2 YNNKEL come from the germline V gene (reference sequence). With 1 base removed from V and 3 bases from J, the gap between germline ends came to 7 bases. This CDR3 has 13 residues.

The rearrangement uses TRBV18 and TRBJ2-5; tentatively, D is TRBD1 or TRBD2 (5 bases each). The V end lost 4 bases, the J end lost 8 bases, and 14 bases lay between the germline ends. Germline CDR1 and CDR2: KGHSH and LQKENI. There are 13 residues in the CDR3. In nucleotides, the CDR3 is TGTGCCAGCTCACTAAGGGGCCGGGATACCCAGTACTTC. Its translation: CASSLRGRDTQYF.

The CDR3 DNA sequence: TGCAGTGCTGACATAGCGGGAGGGGTCGACGAGCAGTACTTC. Translation: CSADIAGGVDEQYF. The genes are TRBV20-1 and TRBJ2-7, with 11 positions matching TRBD2. The CDR3 has 14 amino acids. The J segment lost 5 bases and the V segment lost 5 bases, leaving 8 bases of the junction unmatched. In germline, CDR1 is DFQATT, CDR2 SNEGSKA (reference sequence).

The V gene is TRBV4-1, the J gene TRBJ1-2; D perhaps matches TRBD1 (6 bases). Germline assignment: CDR1 MGHRA and CDR2 YSYEKL. The CDR3 length is 16 residues. V gave up 4 bases and J gave up 3 bases, with 18 bases separating them. The chain's CDR3 is CASSPLNLAGDYGYTF. CDR3 sequence (DNA): TGCGCCAGCAGCCCCCTAAACTTGGCAGGGGACTATGGCTACACCTTC.

This clonotype was seen a handful of times. J is TRBJ2-7 and V is TRBV2; D unresolved. The V and J ends lost 4 bases and 1 base respectively, with 11 bases between them. The germline V gene encodes CDR1 SNHLY and CDR2 FYNNEI. The CDR3 is made up of 14 amino acids. CDR3 sequence (DNA): TGTGCCAGCAGTGTTCCCCCTCGGTCCTACGAGCAGTACTTC. Amino acid sequence: CASSVPPRSYEQYF.

The chain is built from TRBV27 and TRBJ2-7, with a tentative D call TRBD1 (6 bases). This CDR3 is 12 amino acids long. Trimming removed 6 bases from V and 6 bases from J, with 12 bases in between. Germline V gene sequence: CDR1 MNHEY, CDR2 SMNVEV (reference sequence). The CDR3 DNA reads TGTGCCAGCAGACAACAGGGTTCCGAGCAGTACTTC. Protein sequence: CASRQQGSEQYF.

This clonotype occurred many times. The J gene is TRBJ2-7, the V gene TRBV6-1, with TRBD2 identical over 14 bases. Germline loops: CDR1 MNHNS, CDR2 SASEGT. The CDR3 length is 13 residues. The J segment lost 5 bases and the V segment lost 10 bases, leaving 4 bases of the junction unmatched. CDR3 bases: TGTGCCATCCGGACTAGCGGGGGGAACGAGCAGTACTTC. As protein: CAIRTSGGNEQYF.

This clonotype was recorded many times. V and J are TRBV12-5 and TRBJ2-7; either TRBD1 or TRBD2 may supply D (5 bases each). CDR1 and CDR2 from the germline V gene are LGHNT and FRNRAP. This CDR3 spans 13 amino acids. V lost 7 bases, J lost 2 bases, and 12 bases lay in between. CDR3 region: CASEGREPYEQYF. DNA of the CDR3: TGTGCTAGTGAGGGCAGGGAGCCCTACGAGCAGTACTTC. Based on the CDR3 plus reference TRBV12-5 and TRBJ2-7, the full variable domain is DARVTQTPRHKVTEMGQEVTMRCQPILGHNTVFWYRQTMMQGLELLAYFRNRAPLDDSGMPKDRFSAEMPDATLATLKIQPSEPRDSAVYFCASEGREPYEQYFGPGTRLTVT.